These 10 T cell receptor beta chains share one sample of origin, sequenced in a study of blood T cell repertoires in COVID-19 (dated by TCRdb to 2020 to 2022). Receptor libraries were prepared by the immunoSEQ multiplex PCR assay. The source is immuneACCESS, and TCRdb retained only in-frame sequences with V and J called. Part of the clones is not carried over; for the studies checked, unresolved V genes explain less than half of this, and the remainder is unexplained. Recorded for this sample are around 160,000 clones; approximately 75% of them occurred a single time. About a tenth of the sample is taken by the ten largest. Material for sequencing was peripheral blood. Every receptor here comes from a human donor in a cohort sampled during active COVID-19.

The CDR3 sequence: CAWSVRGAGYTF. The CDR3 region has the DNA TGTGCCTGGAGTGTACGTGGGGCTGGCTACACCTTC. The rearrangement links TRBV30 to TRBJ1-2, with D tentatively TRBD1 (5 bases). The CDR3 runs to 12 residues. Looked up from germline, CDR1 is GTSNPN and CDR2 is SVGIG (reference sequence). Deletions cut 0 bases from V and 7 bases from J, with 9 bases between.

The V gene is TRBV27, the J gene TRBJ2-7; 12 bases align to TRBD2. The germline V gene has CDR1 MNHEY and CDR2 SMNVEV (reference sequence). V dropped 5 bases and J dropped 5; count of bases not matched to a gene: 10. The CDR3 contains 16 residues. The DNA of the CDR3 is TGTGCCAGCAGTCCCCTAGCGGGGGGGTCCGCGAACGAGCAGTACTTC. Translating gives CASSPLAGGSANEQYF.

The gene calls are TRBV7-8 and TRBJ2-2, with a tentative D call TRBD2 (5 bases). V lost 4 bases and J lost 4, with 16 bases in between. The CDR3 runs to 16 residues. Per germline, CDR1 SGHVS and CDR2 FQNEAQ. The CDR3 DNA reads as TGTGCCAGCAGCTCCCTCCGGAGGTCGGGCACCGGGGAGCTGTTTTTT. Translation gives CASSSLRRSGTGELFF.

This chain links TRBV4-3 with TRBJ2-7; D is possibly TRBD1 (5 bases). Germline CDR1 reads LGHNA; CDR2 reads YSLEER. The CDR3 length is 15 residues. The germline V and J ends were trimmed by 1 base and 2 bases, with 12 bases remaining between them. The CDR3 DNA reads TGCGCCAGCAGCCAAGGGCCAGGGAATACCTACGAGCAGTACTTC. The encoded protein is CASSQGPGNTYEQYF.

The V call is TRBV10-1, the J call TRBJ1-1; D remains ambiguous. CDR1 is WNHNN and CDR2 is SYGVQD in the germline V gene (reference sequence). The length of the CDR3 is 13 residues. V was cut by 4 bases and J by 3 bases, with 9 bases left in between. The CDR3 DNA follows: TGCGCCAGCAGTGTTGAGGTCGACACTGAAGCTTTCTTT. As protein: CASSVEVDTEAFF.

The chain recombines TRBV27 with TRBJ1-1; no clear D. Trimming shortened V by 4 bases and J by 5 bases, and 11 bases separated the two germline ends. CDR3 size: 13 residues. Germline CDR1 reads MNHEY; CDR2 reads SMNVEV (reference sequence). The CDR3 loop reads CASSSPRRTEAFF. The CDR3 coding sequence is TGTGCCAGCAGTTCCCCGCGGAGGACTGAAGCTTTCTTT.

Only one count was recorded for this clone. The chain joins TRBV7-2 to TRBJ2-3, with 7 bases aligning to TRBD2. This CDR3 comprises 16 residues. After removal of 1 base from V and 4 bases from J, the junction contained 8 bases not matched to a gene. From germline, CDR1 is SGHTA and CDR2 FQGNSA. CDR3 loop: CASSLVGSGYSDTQYF. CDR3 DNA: TGTGCCAGCAGCTTAGTAGGTAGCGGGTACTCAGATACGCAGTATTTT.

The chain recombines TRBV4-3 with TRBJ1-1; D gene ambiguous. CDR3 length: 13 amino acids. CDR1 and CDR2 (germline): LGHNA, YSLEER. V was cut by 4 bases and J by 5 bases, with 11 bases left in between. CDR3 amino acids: CASSLLAETEAFF. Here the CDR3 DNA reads TGCGCCAGCAGCCTCCTCGCGGAAACTGAAGCTTTCTTT.

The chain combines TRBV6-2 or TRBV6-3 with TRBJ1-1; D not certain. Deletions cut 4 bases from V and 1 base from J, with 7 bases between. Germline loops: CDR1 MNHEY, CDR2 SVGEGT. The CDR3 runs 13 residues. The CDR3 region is CASSLGGNTEAFF. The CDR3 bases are TGTGCCAGCAGTTTGGGAGGGAACACTGAAGCTTTCTTT.

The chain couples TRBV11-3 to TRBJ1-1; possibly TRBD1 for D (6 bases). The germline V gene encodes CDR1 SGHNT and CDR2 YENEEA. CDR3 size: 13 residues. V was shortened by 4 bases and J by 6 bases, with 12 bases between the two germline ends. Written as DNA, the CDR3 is TGTGCCAGCAGCTCAGGGGATGGGGCTGAAGCTTTCTTT. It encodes CASSSGDGAEAFF.